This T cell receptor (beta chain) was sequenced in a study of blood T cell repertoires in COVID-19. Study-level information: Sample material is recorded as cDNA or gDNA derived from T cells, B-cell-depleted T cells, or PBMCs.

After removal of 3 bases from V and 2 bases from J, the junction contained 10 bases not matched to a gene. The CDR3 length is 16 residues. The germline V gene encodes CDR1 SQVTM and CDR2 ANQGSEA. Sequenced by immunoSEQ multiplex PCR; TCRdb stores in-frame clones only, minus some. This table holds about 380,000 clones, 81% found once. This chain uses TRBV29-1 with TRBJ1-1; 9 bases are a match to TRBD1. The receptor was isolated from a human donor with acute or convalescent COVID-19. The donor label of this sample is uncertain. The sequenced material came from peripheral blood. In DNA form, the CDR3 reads TGCAGCGTTGAGGAAACAGGGGGCTGGGGTAACACTGAAGCTTTCTTT. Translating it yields CSVEETGGWGNTEAFF.